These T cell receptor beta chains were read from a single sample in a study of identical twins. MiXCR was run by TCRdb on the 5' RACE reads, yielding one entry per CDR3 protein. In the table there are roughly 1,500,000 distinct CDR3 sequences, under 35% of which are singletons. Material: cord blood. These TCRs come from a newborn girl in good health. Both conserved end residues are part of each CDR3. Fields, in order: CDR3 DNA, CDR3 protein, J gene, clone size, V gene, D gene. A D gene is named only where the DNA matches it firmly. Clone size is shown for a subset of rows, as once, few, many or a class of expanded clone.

cdr3_nt: TGCGCCAGCAGCTTCAACGGGGAGAACACTGAAGCTTTCTTT
cdr3_aa: CASSFNGENTEAFF
j_call: TRBJ1-1
clone_size: NA
v_call: TRBV5-1
d_call: NA

cdr3_nt: TGCGCCAGCAGTGAATGGGCTAGCGGGGCAAGGGATGAGCAGTTCTTC
cdr3_aa: CASSEWASGARDEQFF
j_call: TRBJ2-1
clone_size: NA
v_call: TRBV25-1
d_call: TRBD2

cdr3_nt: TGTGCCAGCAGCTTAGGGACAGGGGGACTAGCCAAAAACATTCAGTACTTC
cdr3_aa: CASSLGTGGLAKNIQYF
j_call: TRBJ2-4
clone_size: few
v_call: TRBV11-2
d_call: TRBD1

cdr3_nt: TGCGCCAGCAGCTCAGGGGGCTGGTACGAGCAGTACTTC
cdr3_aa: CASSSGGWYEQYF
j_call: TRBJ2-7
clone_size: few
v_call: TRBV5-1
d_call: TRBD1

cdr3_nt: TGTGCCAGCAGTTTATTCGGTCGGGCCAATCAGCCCCAGCATTTT
cdr3_aa: CASSLFGRANQPQHF
j_call: TRBJ1-5
clone_size: few
v_call: TRBV28
d_call: NA

cdr3_nt: TGTGCCAGCAGTTTGGCGCACAGGGGTGGCGAGCAGTACTTC
cdr3_aa: CASSLAHRGGEQYF
j_call: TRBJ2-7
clone_size: NA
v_call: TRBV12-3/TRBV12-4
d_call: TRBD1

cdr3_nt: TGTGCCAGCAGTCCGACTGTGGAGACCCAGTACTTC
cdr3_aa: CASSPTVETQYF
j_call: TRBJ2-5
clone_size: NA
v_call: TRBV7-9
d_call: NA

cdr3_nt: TGTGCCAGCAGCTTAGATTTAAGCGGGGGGCGGAATGAGCAGTTCTTC
cdr3_aa: CASSLDLSGGRNEQFF
j_call: TRBJ2-1
clone_size: few
v_call: TRBV11-2
d_call: TRBD2

cdr3_nt: TGTGCCAGCAGCTTAGCCCGGACAGGGCGGTATATTACGCAGTATTTT
cdr3_aa: CASSLARTGRYITQYF
j_call: TRBJ2-3
clone_size: few
v_call: TRBV7-2
d_call: TRBD1

cdr3_nt: TGTGCCAGCAGTCCAAGCCGCTCTGGGGCCAACGTCCTGACTTTC
cdr3_aa: CASSPSRSGANVLTF
j_call: TRBJ2-6
clone_size: NA
v_call: TRBV25-1
d_call: NA

cdr3_nt: TGTGCCAGCAGTTTATCTGGTGGACAGGGGATCGTCGAAGCTTTCTTT
cdr3_aa: CASSLSGGQGIVEAFF
j_call: TRBJ1-1
clone_size: few
v_call: TRBV27
d_call: TRBD1

cdr3_nt: TGCGCCAGCAGCCCTGGAAGTATGGGAGGGGATACGCAGTATTTT
cdr3_aa: CASSPGSMGGDTQYF
j_call: TRBJ2-3
clone_size: NA
v_call: TRBV4-1
d_call: TRBD2